This T cell receptor beta chain is from a study of T cell responses to AZD1222 COVID-19 vaccine. The germline gives CDR1 SGHRS, CDR2 YFSETQ. This CDR3 is 17 amino acids long. Trimming took off 3 bases at V and 2 bases at J, with 18 bases between the two ends. The protocol was immunoSEQ multiplex PCR, while the TCRdb copy is restricted to in-frame clones and leaves out a portion. The table records about 140,000 clones, 89% of them present only once. This material consisted of peripheral blood, taken on day 0 of AZD1222 vaccination. V usage is TRBV5-1 and J usage is TRBJ1-5; D may be TRBD1 (5 bases). This sequence originates from an adult in good health. CDR3 DNA: TGCGCCAGCAGCTGGGGAGACAGCGCCAGTGGCAATCAGCCCCAGCATTTT. The encoded protein is CASSWGDSASGNQPQHF.